This is a list of T cell receptor beta chains from one sample in a study of blood T cell repertoires in COVID-19. TCRdb keeps only in-frame clones here, not all; method: immunoSEQ multiplex PCR. The sample contains under 400,000 clones, around 88% of which appear only once. The sequencing input was peripheral blood. The source is a woman in her twenties or thirties with COVID-19, enrolled during active disease. The CDR3 runs from the conserved cysteine through the conserved F or W. The D gene is left open where the match is weak. The size of a clone is reported for some rows only, either as once, few or many, or as a class for expanded clones.

j_gene: TRBJ2-3
abundance: NA
v_gene: TRBV11-3
d_gene: NA
CDR3aa: CASSPLGGDLDTQYF

j_gene: TRBJ1-1
abundance: NA
v_gene: TRBV11-3
d_gene: NA
CDR3aa: CASSLGRNTEAFF

j_gene: TRBJ2-3
abundance: NA
v_gene: TRBV18
d_gene: TRBD1
CDR3aa: CASSPPTGTDTQYF

j_gene: TRBJ1-2
abundance: NA
v_gene: TRBV4-1
d_gene: NA
CDR3aa: CASSQGHRTLDGYTF

j_gene: TRBJ1-1
abundance: once
v_gene: TRBV4-1
d_gene: NA
CDR3aa: CASSHPGQRNTEAFF

j_gene: TRBJ2-7
abundance: NA
v_gene: TRBV19
d_gene: TRBD2
CDR3aa: CASSIGLAASSYEQYF

j_gene: TRBJ2-6
abundance: NA
v_gene: TRBV19
d_gene: NA
CDR3aa: CASTADSGANVLTF

j_gene: TRBJ1-5
abundance: few
v_gene: TRBV4-1
d_gene: TRBD1
CDR3aa: CASSQNTGAGNQPQHF

j_gene: TRBJ2-7
abundance: NA
v_gene: TRBV6-1
d_gene: TRBD1
CDR3aa: CASSEAQGALYEQYF

j_gene: TRBJ1-1
abundance: NA
v_gene: TRBV30
d_gene: NA
CDR3aa: CAWSPMNTEAFF

j_gene: TRBJ2-7
abundance: NA
v_gene: TRBV19
d_gene: NA
CDR3aa: CASSIRTPPYEQYF

j_gene: TRBJ2-5
abundance: NA
v_gene: TRBV6-1
d_gene: NA
CDR3aa: CASSEDPYGTQYF

j_gene: TRBJ2-7
abundance: NA
v_gene: TRBV5-1
d_gene: NA
CDR3aa: CASSYSSGERYEQYF

j_gene: TRBJ1-1
abundance: NA
v_gene: TRBV10-3
d_gene: NA
CDR3aa: CATREGDTEAFF

j_gene: TRBJ2-7
abundance: many
v_gene: TRBV5-4
d_gene: NA
CDR3aa: CASGEGAYEQYF

j_gene: TRBJ2-3
abundance: NA
v_gene: TRBV7-2
d_gene: TRBD1
CDR3aa: CASSSGQGIDTQYF

j_gene: TRBJ1-1
abundance: once
v_gene: TRBV11-2
d_gene: NA
CDR3aa: CASSLAVNTEAFF

j_gene: TRBJ1-4
abundance: NA
v_gene: TRBV5-1
d_gene: TRBD1
CDR3aa: CASSPQGATNEKLFF

j_gene: TRBJ1-6
abundance: NA
v_gene: TRBV27
d_gene: NA
CDR3aa: CASSPAHSFPNSPLHF

j_gene: TRBJ2-1
abundance: NA
v_gene: TRBV4-2
d_gene: NA
CDR3aa: CASSQGAGPNYNEQFF

j_gene: TRBJ2-2
abundance: NA
v_gene: TRBV19
d_gene: TRBD1
CDR3aa: CASSIGDRGIGELFF

j_gene: TRBJ1-4
abundance: NA
v_gene: TRBV5-1
d_gene: NA
CDR3aa: CASTTGGLNEKLFF

j_gene: TRBJ1-1
abundance: NA
v_gene: TRBV4-1
d_gene: NA
CDR3aa: CASSQALGRAGDTEAFF

j_gene: TRBJ1-2
abundance: NA
v_gene: TRBV12-3/TRBV12-4
d_gene: TRBD1
CDR3aa: CASTPGQGYGYTF

j_gene: TRBJ2-2
abundance: NA
v_gene: TRBV29-1
d_gene: NA
CDR3aa: CSVNGIGTGELFF

j_gene: TRBJ2-3
abundance: NA
v_gene: TRBV4-2
d_gene: TRBD2
CDR3aa: CASSQETQSGGASDTQYF

j_gene: TRBJ2-7
abundance: NA
v_gene: TRBV2
d_gene: TRBD1
CDR3aa: CASSEATGAQTYEQYF

j_gene: TRBJ1-3
abundance: NA
v_gene: TRBV5-1
d_gene: NA
CDR3aa: CASSLSLRSGNTIYF

j_gene: TRBJ1-3
abundance: NA
v_gene: TRBV7-9
d_gene: NA
CDR3aa: CASSLVTRTDGNTIYF

j_gene: TRBJ1-5
abundance: NA
v_gene: TRBV6-5
d_gene: NA
CDR3aa: CASTEWGRGNRPQHF

j_gene: TRBJ2-7
abundance: NA
v_gene: TRBV28
d_gene: TRBD2
CDR3aa: CASSLAGVEQYF

j_gene: TRBJ2-2
abundance: NA
v_gene: TRBV7-9
d_gene: NA
CDR3aa: CASSFSTGELFF

j_gene: TRBJ1-2
abundance: NA
v_gene: TRBV28
d_gene: TRBD1
CDR3aa: CASSGQGIYGYTF

j_gene: TRBJ1-5
abundance: NA
v_gene: TRBV4-2
d_gene: NA
CDR3aa: CASSQELRTNQPQHF

j_gene: TRBJ1-6
abundance: NA
v_gene: TRBV12-5
d_gene: TRBD1
CDR3aa: CASGLVRLGRQGGSPLHF

j_gene: TRBJ2-2
abundance: NA
v_gene: TRBV10-3
d_gene: TRBD1
CDR3aa: CAIKPGQTYTGELFF

j_gene: TRBJ2-7
abundance: NA
v_gene: TRBV2
d_gene: TRBD1
CDR3aa: CASSVWTGTYEQYF

j_gene: TRBJ2-1
abundance: NA
v_gene: TRBV7-9
d_gene: NA
CDR3aa: CASSLDPGSEQFF

j_gene: TRBJ1-2
abundance: NA
v_gene: TRBV6-5
d_gene: NA
CDR3aa: CASSKIDITYTF

j_gene: TRBJ2-3
abundance: NA
v_gene: TRBV7-7
d_gene: TRBD2
CDR3aa: CASSLGLAGTDTQYF

j_gene: TRBJ2-5
abundance: NA
v_gene: TRBV3-1/TRBV3-2
d_gene: NA
CDR3aa: CASSQGQIETQYF

j_gene: TRBJ2-2
abundance: once
v_gene: TRBV11-3
d_gene: NA
CDR3aa: CASSPFYPNTGELFF

j_gene: TRBJ2-7
abundance: NA
v_gene: TRBV4-3
d_gene: NA
CDR3aa: CASSQDDWQVAGEQYF

j_gene: TRBJ1-4
abundance: once
v_gene: TRBV7-9
d_gene: NA
CDR3aa: CASSLGAEKLFF

j_gene: TRBJ2-1
abundance: NA
v_gene: TRBV11-2
d_gene: NA
CDR3aa: CASRLTGSNEQFF

j_gene: TRBJ2-7
abundance: NA
v_gene: TRBV6-1
d_gene: NA
CDR3aa: CASSEAAVYEQYF

j_gene: TRBJ2-1
abundance: NA
v_gene: TRBV11-1
d_gene: NA
CDR3aa: CASSLGRSYNEQFF

j_gene: TRBJ1-2
abundance: NA
v_gene: TRBV12-3/TRBV12-4
d_gene: TRBD1
CDR3aa: CASGPGTAYGYTF

j_gene: TRBJ2-1
abundance: NA
v_gene: TRBV14
d_gene: NA
CDR3aa: CASSPSGSQQFF

j_gene: TRBJ1-6
abundance: NA
v_gene: TRBV27
d_gene: TRBD1
CDR3aa: CASSTPPRDSYNSPLHF

j_gene: TRBJ2-3
abundance: once
v_gene: TRBV6-4
d_gene: NA
CDR3aa: CASSPLPGDTQYF

j_gene: TRBJ1-4
abundance: NA
v_gene: TRBV7-9
d_gene: TRBD1
CDR3aa: CASSQGQGLEKLFF

j_gene: TRBJ1-1
abundance: NA
v_gene: TRBV18
d_gene: TRBD1
CDR3aa: CASSPRPDRGTNTEAFF

j_gene: TRBJ2-1
abundance: NA
v_gene: TRBV4-2
d_gene: NA
CDR3aa: CASSQVGPYNEQFF

j_gene: TRBJ1-5
abundance: NA
v_gene: TRBV5-1
d_gene: NA
CDR3aa: CASSLGEGTYSNQPQHF